The clone carrying this T cell receptor beta chain was observed a few times. Its specificity is not known. The CDR3 extends over 13 amino acids. Per germline, CDR1 SQVTM and CDR2 ANQGSEA. V lost 2 bases to trimming and J lost 4 bases, with 11 bases between them. These data originate in a study of T cells after yellow fever vaccination. Study-level points and caveats: Reappearance after the booster was observed for most primary-vaccination clones (roughly 97% CD4, about 85% CD8).

A universal primer site and UMIs were added as TCR cDNA was made by 5'RACE template switching. A single record per CDR3 protein comes from TCRdb applying MiXCR to the 5' RACE reads. The repertoire holds approximately 550,000 distinct CDR3 sequences, with approximately 13% as singletons. The source was PBMCs, collected on the day of the yellow fever booster vaccination. The receptor's source is a man aged 25 to 40 who received the YFV17D yellow fever vaccine. This chain links TRBV29-1 with TRBJ2-5; a weak D match, TRBD2 (5 bases). CDR3 in amino acids: CSVEWAGPETQYF. The DNA for the CDR3 is TGCAGCGTTGAATGGGCGGGCCCAGAGACCCAGTACTTC.